The 3 T cell receptor beta chains reported below all come from one sample, sequenced in a study of shared clonotypes between healthy human individuals. TCRdb's copy holds only in-frame clones and misses some; the assay was immunoSEQ multiplex PCR. The table includes approximately 1.5 million clones, about 98% detected once. Sequenced sample: naive CD4+ T cells sorted from blood. Subset noted: CD45RA+ positively selected. These receptors originate from a man younger than 45 in good health.

The chain employs TRBV5-1 and TRBJ2-3; D is ambiguous. V lost 0 bases, J lost 2 bases, and 13 bases lay in between. Germline loops: CDR1 SGHRS, CDR2 YFSETQ. The CDR3 extends over 16 amino acids. As DNA, the CDR3 is TGCGCCAGCAGCTTGGCCGAACAGCGAAACACAGATACGCAGTATTTT. It specifies CASSLAEQRNTDTQYF. Together with reference TRBV5-1 and TRBJ2-3, the CDR3 gives the full variable domain: KAGVTQTPRYLIKTRGQQVTLSCSPISGHRSVSWYQQTPGQGLQFLFEYFSETQRNKGNFPGRFSGRQFSNSRSEMNVSTLELGDSALYLCASSLAEQRNTDTQYFGPGTRLTVL.

The chain links TRBV4-1 to TRBJ2-2; D gene uncertain. Trimming removed 0 bases from V and 9 bases from J, with 14 bases in between. The CDR3 length is 15 residues. CDR1 and CDR2 (germline): MGHRA, YSYEKL. CDR3 sequence reads: CASSQDRAEHRELFF. In DNA, the CDR3 is TGCGCCAGCAGCCAAGATCGGGCTGAACACCGGGAGCTGTTTTTT.

Notes on this clone: At the DNA level, this CDR3 is encoded by other sequences in the same sample as well. The rearrangement uses TRBV2 and TRBJ1-5; D unresolved. Per the germline V gene, CDR1 is SNHLY and CDR2 is FYNNEI. V dropped 2 bases and J dropped 2 bases, with 7 bases sitting between them. The CDR3 extends over 14 amino acids. CDR3: CASSERGRNQPQHF. The CDR3 DNA reads TGTGCCAGCAGTGAAAGAGGGCGCAATCAGCCCCAGCATTTT. The full variable domain, its missing parts supplied by reference TRBV2 and TRBJ1-5, is EPEVTQTPSHQVTQMGQEVILRCVPISNHLYFYWYRQILGQKVEFLVSFYNNEISEKSEIFDDQFSVERPDGSNFTLKIRSTKLEDSAMYFCASSERGRNQPQHFGDGTRLSIL.